These T cell receptor beta chains were read from a single sample in a study of T-cell memory formation after mild COVID-19. Using its own MiXCR run on the 5' RACE reads, TCRdb lists one record per CDR3 protein. The table records around 370,000 distinct CDR3 sequences, under 25% of them present only once. The specimen sequenced was PBMCs or a T cell subset sorted from them (not recorded which). The receptors were sampled from an adult woman who had mild COVID-19 (a few samples of this study predate the infection). Cell type and time point are not known. CDR3s include the opening cysteine and the closing phenylalanine or tryptophan. The order of the fields is V gene, D gene, J gene, clone size, CDR3 DNA, CDR3 protein. A D gene is named only where the DNA matches it firmly. Rows give clone size only sometimes, using once, few, many, or a class for an expanded clone.

>TRBV9|TRBD2|TRBJ2-3|.
TGTGCCAGCAGCGTACCATATCTAGCGGTGAGCACAGATACGCAGTATTTT
CASSVPYLAVSTDTQYF
>TRBV9|TRBD2|TRBJ2-3|many
TGTGCCAGCAGCGTGAGCGGGACCACAGATACGCAGTATTTT
CASSVSGTTDTQYF
>TRBV2|.|TRBJ2-5|.
TGTGCCAGCAGCGAACCCACCCGGGGGACCCAGTACTTC
CASSEPTRGTQYF
>TRBV15|TRBD2|TRBJ2-5|few
TGTGCCACCAGCAGAGATTTCGGACTAGGCGGAGAGACCCAGTACTTC
CATSRDFGLGGETQYF
>TRBV20-1|.|TRBJ2-7|.
TGCAGTGCTAGAGATTTTGGGACGGCGGGGATCCGTTCCTACGAGCAGTACTTC
CSARDFGTAGIRSYEQYF
>TRBV13|.|TRBJ2-1|.
TGTGCCAGCAGTGGGAGGACCTCGTCCCCTAACAATGAGCAGTTCTTC
CASSGRTSSPNNEQFF
>TRBV7-9|.|TRBJ2-3|.
TGTGCCAGCAGCGTAAATAGCGGCACAGATACGCAGTATTTT
CASSVNSGTDTQYF
>TRBV6-1|TRBD2|TRBJ2-7|.
TGTGCCAGCAGACCGGGACTAGCGGCCAGAAAGGACTACGAGCAGTACTTC
CASRPGLAARKDYEQYF
>TRBV2|.|TRBJ2-7|.
TGTGCCAGCAGTGCTTCTGAATTCTACTACGAGCAGTACTTC
CASSASEFYYEQYF
>TRBV27|TRBD1|TRBJ2-1|.
TGTGCCAGCAGTTTCCAGGGGGCCCATGAGCAGTTCTTC
CASSFQGAHEQFF
>TRBV4-1|TRBD2|TRBJ2-5|.
TGCGCCAGCAGCCGTCTCCGGACTAGCAAAGAGACCCAGTACTTC
CASSRLRTSKETQYF
>TRBV12-3/TRBV12-4|TRBD1|TRBJ1-2|few
TGTGCCAGCAGCTCCTCCACGGACAGGGGGCCGAGAAACTATGGCTACACCTTC
CASSSSTDRGPRNYGYTF
>TRBV18|TRBD1|TRBJ2-7|few
TGTGCCAGCTCACTGGACAGGAGTAACTACGAGCAGTACTTC
CASSLDRSNYEQYF
>TRBV12-3/TRBV12-4|.|TRBJ1-4|.
TGTGCCAGCAGTTTCCCTGGGGAAAAACTGTTTTTT
CASSFPGEKLFF
>TRBV30|.|TRBJ1-3|.
TGTGCCTGGAGTGACGACACCTTTCACTCTGGAAACACCATATATTTT
CAWSDDTFHSGNTIYF
>TRBV6-5|TRBD1|TRBJ1-2|.
TGTGCCAGCAGTTACATAGGGGGCCAATCAGGTTATGGCTACACCTTC
CASSYIGGQSGYGYTF
>TRBV20-1|.|TRBJ1-5|.
TGCAGTGCACTGGGACCGGCGAGCAATCAGCCCCAGCATTTT
CSALGPASNQPQHF
>TRBV5-1|.|TRBJ2-1|.
TGCGCCAGCAGCTTCTCGGGTGGTGAGCAGTTCTTC
CASSFSGGEQFF
>TRBV6-5|.|TRBJ2-2|.
TGTGCCAGCAGTATCGGAAGAGGGGCGCCAGCTACTTTT
CASSIGRGAPATF
>TRBV9|.|TRBJ1-4|.
TGTGCCAGCAGCCCACCACGGGGGAGCGCGGGTGAAAAACTGTTTTTT
CASSPPRGSAGEKLFF
>TRBV10-2|TRBD2|TRBJ2-7|.
TGCGCCAGCAGTGACTTCGGGGGACTAGCGGGACACCCCTACGAGCAGTACTTC
CASSDFGGLAGHPYEQYF
>TRBV20-1|.|TRBJ1-1|few
TGCAGTGCTAGAGACGCGGGCAGGGCTACTGAAGCTTTCTTT
CSARDAGRATEAFF
>TRBV11-2|.|TRBJ2-2|once
TGTGCCAGCAGCTCGACCATTAAAAGGGAGCTGTTTTTT
CASSSTIKRELFF
>TRBV19|.|TRBJ2-5|few
TGTGCCAGTAGTATAGGCGGGGAGACCCAGTACTTC
CASSIGGETQYF
>TRBV6-6|.|TRBJ1-1|few
TGTGCCAGCAGTTACGCCGGGTACACTGAAGCTTTCTTT
CASSYAGYTEAFF
>TRBV7-8|.|TRBJ2-7|few
TGTGCCAGCAGCGCAGGGCTCGAGCAGTACTTC
CASSAGLEQYF
>TRBV19|TRBD1|TRBJ1-1|.
TGTGCCAGTAGTTCCGGGACAGAAAACACTGAAGCTTTCTTT
CASSSGTENTEAFF
>TRBV7-2|.|TRBJ2-1|.
TGTGCCAGCACACGGGCATCGACTCGTTACAATGAGCAGTTCTTC
CASTRASTRYNEQFF
>TRBV7-6|.|TRBJ2-1|.
TGTGCCAGCAGCCCTAGGTGGCGGGGCCCCTCCTACAATGAGCAGTTCTTC
CASSPRWRGPSYNEQFF
>TRBV5-4|.|TRBJ1-4|.
TGTGCCAGCAGCCCTGACACGAATGATAAACTGTTTTTT
CASSPDTNDKLFF
>TRBV5-6|TRBD2|TRBJ2-1|.
TGTGCCAGCAGCTACGCTAGCGGATACAATGAGCAGTTCTTC
CASSYASGYNEQFF
>TRBV4-3|.|TRBJ2-3|few
TGCGCCAGCAGCCAAGGGGACCCGCATACGCAGTATTTT
CASSQGDPHTQYF
>TRBV14|.|TRBJ2-7|few
TGTGCCAGCAGCCAAGTGTCGGTGGGTGAGCAGTACTTC
CASSQVSVGEQYF
>TRBV6-5|.|TRBJ2-3|.
TGTGCCAGCAGTTACTCTGGTACGCAGTATTTT
CASSYSGTQYF
>TRBV12-3/TRBV12-4|.|TRBJ1-1|.
TGTGCCAGCAGTCCGAGGACAGACCCAATGAACACTGAAGCTTTCTTT
CASSPRTDPMNTEAFF
>TRBV12-3/TRBV12-4|.|TRBJ1-2|.
TGTGCCAGCAGTCTCCCATGGGGGAGTGGCTACACCTTC
CASSLPWGSGYTF
>TRBV12-3/TRBV12-4|.|TRBJ1-2|few
TGTGCCAGCAGTGACAGGCCCTATGGCTACACCTTC
CASSDRPYGYTF
>TRBV24-1|TRBD1|TRBJ1-2|.
TGTGCCACCAGCCCGGGACAGAACTATGGCTACACCTTC
CATSPGQNYGYTF
>TRBV7-3|TRBD2|TRBJ2-7|few
TGTGCCAGCAGCCTAAATTCCGCGGGAGCTTCCTACGAGCAGTACTTC
CASSLNSAGASYEQYF
>TRBV18|.|TRBJ1-6|few
TGTGCCAGCTCACCAGAAGGACGGAATTCACCCCTCCACTTT
CASSPEGRNSPLHF
>TRBV6-2/TRBV6-3|TRBD1|TRBJ2-7|.
TGTGCCAGCAGTGAACTTACAGGGGGCAGACCATCCTACGAGCAGTACTTC
CASSELTGGRPSYEQYF
>TRBV14|TRBD2|TRBJ2-1|few
TGTGCCAGCAGCAAAATCTTACTAGCGGGAGTTAGTAATGAGCAGTTCTTC
CASSKILLAGVSNEQFF
>TRBV29-1|TRBD1|TRBJ2-3|few
TGCAGCGCGGACAGGGACGACACAGATACGCAGTATTTT
CSADRDDTDTQYF
>TRBV7-2|TRBD1|TRBJ1-1|.
TGTGCCAGCAGCACTGGGACAGGGAGAACTGAAGCTTTCTTT
CASSTGTGRTEAFF
>TRBV5-1|.|TRBJ2-5|few
TGCGCCAGCCGATCGGGGAGTTTGGAGACCCAGTACTTC
CASRSGSLETQYF
>TRBV29-1|.|TRBJ2-5|.
TGCAGCGTTGGCCCGAGGGCGGGACTTAGACAAGAGACCCAGTACTTC
CSVGPRAGLRQETQYF
>TRBV5-1|TRBD2|TRBJ2-3|many
TGCGCCAGCAGCTCAGGACTAGCGGGCACAGATACGCAGTATTTT
CASSSGLAGTDTQYF
>TRBV20-1|TRBD1|TRBJ2-4|few
TGCAGTGCACCGACAGGGGGCGGTAACATTCAGTACTTC
CSAPTGGGNIQYF
>TRBV12-3/TRBV12-4|.|TRBJ2-7|.
TGTGCCAGCAGTCTGAGGGGGATTGGGTACGAGCAGTACTTC
CASSLRGIGYEQYF
>TRBV5-6|.|TRBJ2-7|.
TGTGCCAGCAGCCTTGGACAGCTATCCTACGAGCAGTACTTC
CASSLGQLSYEQYF
>TRBV29-1|.|TRBJ2-5|.
TGCAGCGTTGAATGGGGGGACAGAGAAGAGACCCAGTACTTC
CSVEWGDREETQYF
>TRBV20-1|TRBD2|TRBJ2-7|.
TGCAGTGTTCCGGGAGCGGGGCGGGATACCTACGAGCAGTACTTC
CSVPGAGRDTYEQYF
>TRBV4-2|TRBD2|TRBJ2-3|few
TGTGCCAGCAGCCAAGACAAGCGGGAGAGGAGTACGCAGTATTTT
CASSQDKRERSTQYF
>TRBV4-2|TRBD1|TRBJ2-7|.
TGTGCCAGCAGCCCCCGGGACAGCGGACCTTACGAGCAGTACTTC
CASSPRDSGPYEQYF